This T cell receptor beta chain originates from a study of cytomegalovirus exposure and HLA in healthy donors. The CDR3 is made up of 14 amino acids. The V gene end was trimmed by 6 bases and the J gene end by 3 bases; junction bases not matched to a gene: 4. Germline CDR1 is LNHDA and CDR2 is SQIVND (reference sequence). Primers for the PCR totalled 60 Vbeta and 13 Jbeta. Here immunoSEQ multiplex PCR was the method, and the copy in TCRdb shows in-frame clones only, minus some. In the table there are roughly 80,000 clones, 73% of which are singletons. This TCR came from a woman between 40 and 50 years old in good health and CMV-seropositive. V gene TRBV19 combines with J gene TRBJ2-2; 7 bases map to TRBD1. The sample was PBMCs. The chain's CDR3 is CASSRDRYTGELFF. DNA of the CDR3: TGTGCCAGTAGCAGGGACAGATACACCGGGGAGCTGTTTTTT.